This TCR beta chain was identified in a study of blood T cell repertoires in COVID-19. Study-wide context: COVID-19 samples from acute and convalescent phases originated in the United States, Italy and Spain. Sources were T cells, B-cell-depleted T cells, or PBMCs; the material itself was cDNA or gDNA.

Study processing details: Amplification with reference gene primers provided the estimates of nucleated cell counts. The method was immunoSEQ multiplex PCR; TCRdb's version includes in-frame clones alone and lacks a portion of them. The V and J calls and the clone size are those of that table, but D and trimming were determined from the DNA. This sample yields 250,000 to 350,000 clones, of which roughly 89% are seen a single time; 0.94% belongs to the top ten. The germline V gene encodes CDR1 KGHDR and CDR2 SFDVKD. V lost 3 bases and J lost 9; bases outside the gene matches: 7. The CDR3 runs to 16 residues.

This chain uses TRBV24-1 with TRBJ2-1; 13 bases line up with TRBD2. The sample comprised peripheral blood. This TCR derives from a woman aged 40 to 55 who had recovered from COVID-19. CDR3 DNA sequence: TGTGCCACCAGTGATGGGACTAGCGGGACCCGGAGTGAGCAGTTCTTC. This sequence encodes CATSDGTSGTRSEQFF.